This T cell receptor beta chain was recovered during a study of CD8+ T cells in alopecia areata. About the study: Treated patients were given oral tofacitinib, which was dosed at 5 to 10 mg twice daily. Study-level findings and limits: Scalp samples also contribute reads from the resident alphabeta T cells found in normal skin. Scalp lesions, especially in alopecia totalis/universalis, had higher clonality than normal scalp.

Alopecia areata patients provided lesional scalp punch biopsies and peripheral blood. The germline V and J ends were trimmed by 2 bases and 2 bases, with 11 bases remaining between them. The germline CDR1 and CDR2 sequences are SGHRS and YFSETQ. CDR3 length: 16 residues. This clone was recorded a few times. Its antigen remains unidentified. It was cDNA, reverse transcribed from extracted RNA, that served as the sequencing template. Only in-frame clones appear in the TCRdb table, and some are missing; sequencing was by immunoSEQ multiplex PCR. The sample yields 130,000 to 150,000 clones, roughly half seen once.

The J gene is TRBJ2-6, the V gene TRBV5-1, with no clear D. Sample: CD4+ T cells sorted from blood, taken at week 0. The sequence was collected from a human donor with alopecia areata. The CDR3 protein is CASSLGPQAGANVLTF. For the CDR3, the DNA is TGCGCCAGCAGCTTAGGCCCCCAGGCTGGGGCCAACGTCCTGACTTTC.